Below are 19 T cell receptor beta chains sequenced from a single sample in a study of blood T cell repertoires in COVID-19. Assay used: immunoSEQ multiplex PCR; TCRdb lists only in-frame clones, some missing. The data hold approximately 41,000 clones, with approximately 88% observed a single time. Sequenced: peripheral blood. These TCRs come from a man aged 50 or older with active COVID-19.

This clone is a singleton in its sample. This chain connects TRBV10-3 to TRBJ2-7; 7 bases line up with TRBD1. This CDR3 has 14 amino acids. V gave up 6 bases and J gave up 6 bases; unmatched junction bases: 11. CDR1 ENHRY and CDR2 SYGVKD come from the germline V gene. This CDR3 is CAISRQGSTPEQYF. The CDR3 bases are TGTGCCATCAGCAGACAGGGCTCGACCCCCGAGCAGTACTTC.

This rearrangement joins TRBV7-2 to TRBJ2-1, with 8 positions matching TRBD2. Germline values: CDR1 SGHTA, CDR2 FQGNSA. This CDR3 is 15 amino acids long. The ends lost 4 bases at V and 9 bases at J; junction bases unmatched: 11. Here the CDR3 reads CASSSTSGTRSEQFF. The DNA for the CDR3 is TGTGCCAGCAGCTCCACATCCGGGACTAGGAGTGAGCAGTTCTTC.

The CDR3 is CASSLGGTTDTQYF. The CDR3 region has the DNA TGCGCCAGCAGCTTAGGCGGTACCACAGATACGCAGTATTTT. The genes are TRBV5-1 and TRBJ2-3; no reliable D call. V lost 2 bases and J 2 bases, leaving 9 bases between the germline ends. CDR1 is SGHRS and CDR2 is YFSETQ in the germline V gene. This CDR3 is 14 amino acids long.

The rearrangement joins TRBV9 to TRBJ2-7, with TRBD1 matching 9 bases. Germline-derived CDR1 and CDR2 are SGDLS and YYNGEE. J gave up 1 base and V 4 bases, and 6 bases lay outside the gene matches. The CDR3 consists of 15 residues. The CDR3 DNA follows: TGTGCCAGCAGCCCGACAGGGGGTTCGTCCTACGAGCAGTACTTC. Translating it yields CASSPTGGSSYEQYF.

The chain recombines TRBV10-1 with TRBJ2-1; a possible D gene is TRBD2 (6 bases). Germline V gene data show CDR1 as WNHNN and CDR2 as SYGVQD (reference sequence). The CDR3 runs to 12 residues. V was clipped by 4 bases and J by 11 bases, with 12 bases between them. The DNA for the CDR3 is TGCGCCAGCAGTGGTCCGGAGGGTAAGCAGTTCTTC. Encoded protein: CASSGPEGKQFF.

The CDR3, as DNA: TGTGCCAGCAGCGTAGGGGTGACACCAACCTACGAGCAGTACTTC. This gives the protein CASSVGVTPTYEQYF. The chain combines TRBV9 with TRBJ2-7; no clear D gene. The CDR3 sequence is 15 residues long. Germline V gene sequence: CDR1 SGDLS, CDR2 YYNGEE. V was cut by 0 bases and J by 2 bases, with 12 bases left in between.

This clone was seen just once. The chain employs TRBV7-9 and TRBJ2-2; maybe TRBD2 (6 bases). V was clipped by 6 bases and J by 0 bases, with 11 bases between them. This CDR3 is built from 15 residues. CDR1 SEHNR and CDR2 FQNEAQ come from the germline V gene (reference sequence). DNA of the CDR3: TGTGCCAGCAGTTCCCAGCGGGCGAACACCGGGGAGCTGTTTTTT. Translated: CASSSQRANTGELFF.

CDR3 region: CASRQGLAGVGETQYF. The CDR3 bases are TGTGCCAGCCGGCAGGGACTAGCGGGAGTGGGAGAGACCCAGTACTTC. V usage is TRBV28 and J usage is TRBJ2-5; 14 nucleotides agree with TRBD2. The CDR3 runs 16 residues. From germline, CDR1 is MDHEN and CDR2 SYDVKM. Trimming cost V 8 bases and J 4 bases; bases outside gene matches: 9.

The chain combines TRBV12-3 or TRBV12-4 with TRBJ2-5, with D perhaps TRBD2 (5 bases). CDR3 length equals 11 residues. V lost 6 bases to trimming and J lost 4 bases, with 6 bases between them. The DNA for the CDR3 is TGTGCCAGCAGCCGGGGAGAGACCCAGTACTTC. Translating it yields CASSRGETQYF.

J is TRBJ2-5 and V is TRBV19; 10 bases map to TRBD1. This CDR3 is built from 16 residues. Germline assignment: CDR1 LNHDA and CDR2 SQIVND (reference sequence). J was trimmed by 3 bases and V by 3 bases; bases with no gene match: 7. CDR3 in amino acids: CASSIRDRGLEETQYF. The CDR3 DNA sequence: TGTGCCAGTAGTATCCGGGACAGGGGTTTGGAAGAGACCCAGTACTTC.

This chain uses TRBV6-6 with TRBJ2-7, with 12 bases lining up with TRBD1. CDR3 size: 13 residues. Germline V CDR1 and CDR2: MNHNY, SVGAGI (reference sequence). J was trimmed by 5 bases and V by 8 bases; bases with no gene match: 4. Written as DNA, the CDR3 is TGTGCCAGCCGGGACAGGGGGCTAGACGAGCAGTACTTC. The encoded protein is CASRDRGLDEQYF.

The chain employs TRBV11-3 and TRBJ2-2, with 14 bases that match TRBD2. In germline, CDR1 is SGHNT, CDR2 YENEEA. The V segment lost 3 bases and the J segment 4 bases; nucleotides outside the gene matches: 10. The CDR3 contains 19 residues. In DNA form, the CDR3 reads TGTGCCAGCAGCTTCCAAGGACTAGCGGGAGGAGGTATCACCGGGGAGCTGTTTTTT. Translation gives CASSFQGLAGGGITGELFF.

The rearrangement joins TRBV28 to TRBJ2-7; TRBD2 matches at 9 bases. Germline V gene lookup returns CDR1 MDHEN and CDR2 SYDVKM. V gave up 9 bases and J gave up 8 bases; unmatched junction bases: 11. The CDR3 runs to 13 residues. In nucleotides, the CDR3 is TGTGCCAGTTCGGCCGGACTAGCGAGACAGCAGTACTTC. Its translation: CASSAGLARQQYF. Complete variable domain (other parts from reference TRBV28 and TRBJ2-7): DVKVTQSSRYLVKRTGEKVFLECVQDMDHENMFWYRQDPGLGLRLIYFSYDVKMKEKGDIPEGYSVSREKKERFSLILESASTNQTSMYLCASSAGLARQQYFGPGTRLTVT.

This rearrangement joins TRBV4-2 to TRBJ1-5, with no clear D. The CDR3 extends over 13 amino acids. V dropped 0 bases and J dropped 5 bases, with 5 bases sitting between them. Germline lookup yields CDR1 LGHNA and CDR2 YNFKEQ. CDR3 sequence reads: CASSQDTDQPQHF. The CDR3 nucleotides read TGTGCCAGCAGCCAAGATACGGATCAGCCCCAGCATTTT.

The gene calls are TRBV3-1 (or the pseudogene TRBV3-2) and TRBJ2-2, with D possibly matching TRBD2 (5 bases). This CDR3 is built from 14 residues. Germline V gives CDR1 LGHDT, CDR2 YNNKEL (reference sequence). Trimming removed 4 bases from V and 3 bases from J, with 9 bases in between. The CDR3 nucleotides read TGTGCCAGCAGCCGGCGGGTCGACACCGGGGAGCTGTTTTTT. As protein: CASSRRVDTGELFF.

The V and J genes are TRBV4-1 and TRBJ2-1; 12 nucleotides agree with TRBD2. With V trimmed by 6 bases and J by 9 bases, 9 bases remained unmatched. CDR3 length: 15 residues. Germline V CDR1 and CDR2: MGHRA, YSYEKL. The CDR3 region is CASSPTSGRPGEQFF. The CDR3 nucleotides read TGCGCCAGCAGTCCTACTAGCGGGAGGCCGGGTGAGCAGTTCTTC.

The chain joins TRBV11-2 to TRBJ2-1; tentatively, D is TRBD2 (5 bases). The V gene lost 4 bases and the J gene lost 4 bases, with 11 bases spanning the gap. The CDR3 runs 14 residues. Germline CDR1 reads SGHAT; CDR2 reads FQNNGV. CDR3 bases: TGTGCCAGCAGCTCCCGGAGGATGTACAATGAGCAGTTCTTC. This encodes CASSSRRMYNEQFF.

About this clone itself: The same CDR3 can be traced to other DNA sequences in this sample. The chain has TRBV7-9 and TRBJ2-1; D gene ambiguous. V dropped 2 bases and J dropped 0 bases, with 8 bases sitting between them. Germline values: CDR1 SEHNR, CDR2 FQNEAQ (reference sequence). There are 15 residues in the CDR3. The CDR3 sequence is CASSLRSSSYNEQFF. The CDR3 bases are TGTGCCAGCAGCTTAAGATCCAGCTCCTACAATGAGCAGTTCTTC.

The chain couples TRBV2 to TRBJ2-7, with TRBD2 identical over 11 bases. The CDR3 runs to 17 residues. The V and J ends lost 7 bases and 0 bases, in that order; junction bases with no gene match: 11. Germline CDR1 and CDR2: SNHLY and FYNNEI. For the CDR3, the DNA is TGTGCCAGCATACCGGGACTAGCGGCTCCGAGCTCCTACGAGCAGTACTTC. Protein: CASIPGLAAPSSYEQYF.